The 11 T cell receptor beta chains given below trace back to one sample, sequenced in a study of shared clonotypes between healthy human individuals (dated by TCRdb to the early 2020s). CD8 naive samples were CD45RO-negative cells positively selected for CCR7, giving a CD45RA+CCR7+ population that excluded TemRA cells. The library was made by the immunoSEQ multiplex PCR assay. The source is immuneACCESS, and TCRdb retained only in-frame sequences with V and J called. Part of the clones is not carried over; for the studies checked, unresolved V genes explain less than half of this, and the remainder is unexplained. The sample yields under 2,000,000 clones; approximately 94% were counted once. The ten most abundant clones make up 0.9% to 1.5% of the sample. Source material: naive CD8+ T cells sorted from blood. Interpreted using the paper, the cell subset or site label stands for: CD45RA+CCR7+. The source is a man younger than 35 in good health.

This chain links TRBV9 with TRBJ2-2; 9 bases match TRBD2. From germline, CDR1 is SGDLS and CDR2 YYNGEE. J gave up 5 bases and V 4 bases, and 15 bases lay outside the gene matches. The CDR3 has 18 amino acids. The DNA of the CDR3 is TGTGCCAGCAGCCCCGACCTAGCGCGGGGGGGCAAAACCGGGGAGCTGTTTTTT. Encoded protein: CASSPDLARGGKTGELFF.

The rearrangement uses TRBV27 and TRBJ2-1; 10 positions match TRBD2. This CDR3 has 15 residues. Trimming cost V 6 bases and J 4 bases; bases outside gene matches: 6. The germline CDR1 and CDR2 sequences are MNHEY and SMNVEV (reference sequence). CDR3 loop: CASSSGLATYNEQFF. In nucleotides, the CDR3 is TGTGCCAGCAGCTCGGGACTAGCGACTTACAATGAGCAGTTCTTC.

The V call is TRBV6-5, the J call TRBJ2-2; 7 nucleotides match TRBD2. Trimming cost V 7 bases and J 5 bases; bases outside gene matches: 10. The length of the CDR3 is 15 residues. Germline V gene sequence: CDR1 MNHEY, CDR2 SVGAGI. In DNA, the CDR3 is TGTGCCAGCAAGCCTCTAGCGGACGGGACCGGGGAGCTGTTTTTT. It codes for CASKPLADGTGELFF.

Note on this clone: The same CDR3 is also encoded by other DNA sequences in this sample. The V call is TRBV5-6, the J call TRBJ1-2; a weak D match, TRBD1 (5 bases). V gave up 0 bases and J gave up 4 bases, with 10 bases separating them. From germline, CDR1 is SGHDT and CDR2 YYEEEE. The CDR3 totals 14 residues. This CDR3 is CASSLGGAAYGYTF. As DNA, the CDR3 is TGTGCCAGCAGCTTGGGAGGGGCGGCCTATGGCTACACCTTC.

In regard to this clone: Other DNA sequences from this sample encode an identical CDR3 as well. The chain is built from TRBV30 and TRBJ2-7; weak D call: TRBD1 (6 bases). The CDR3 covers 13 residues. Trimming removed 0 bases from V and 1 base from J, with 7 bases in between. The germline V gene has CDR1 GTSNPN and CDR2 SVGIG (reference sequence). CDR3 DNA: TGTGCCTGGAGTGTTACAGGGTCCTACGAGCAGTACTTC. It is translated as CAWSVTGSYEQYF.

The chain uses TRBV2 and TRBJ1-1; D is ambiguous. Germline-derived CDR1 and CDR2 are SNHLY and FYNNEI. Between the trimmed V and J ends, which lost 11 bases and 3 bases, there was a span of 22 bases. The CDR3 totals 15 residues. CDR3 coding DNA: TGTGCCCGTCAGTTGGAGGGCGCAATTTACACTGAAGCTTTCTTT. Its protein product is CARQLEGAIYTEAFF.

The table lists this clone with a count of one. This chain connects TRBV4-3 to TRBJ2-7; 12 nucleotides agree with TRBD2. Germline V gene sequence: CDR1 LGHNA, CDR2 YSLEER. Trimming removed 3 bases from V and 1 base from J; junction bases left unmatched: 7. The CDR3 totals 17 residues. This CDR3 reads CASSQETSGSVSYEQYF. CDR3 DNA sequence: TGCGCCAGCAGCCAGGAGACTAGCGGGAGCGTGTCCTACGAGCAGTACTTC.

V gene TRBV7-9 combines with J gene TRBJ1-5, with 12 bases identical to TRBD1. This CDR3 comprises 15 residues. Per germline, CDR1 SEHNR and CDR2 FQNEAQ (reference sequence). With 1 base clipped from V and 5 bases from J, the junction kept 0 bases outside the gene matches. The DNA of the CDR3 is TGTGCCAGCAGCTTAGGGGACAGGGGGCATCAGCCCCAGCATTTT. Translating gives CASSLGDRGHQPQHF.

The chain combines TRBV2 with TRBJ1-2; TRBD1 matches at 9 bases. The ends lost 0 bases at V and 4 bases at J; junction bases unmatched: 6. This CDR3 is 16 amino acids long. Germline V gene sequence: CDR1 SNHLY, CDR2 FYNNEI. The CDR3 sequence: CASSEALPGQGYGYTF. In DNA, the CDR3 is TGTGCCAGCAGTGAAGCGCTTCCGGGACAGGGCTATGGCTACACCTTC.

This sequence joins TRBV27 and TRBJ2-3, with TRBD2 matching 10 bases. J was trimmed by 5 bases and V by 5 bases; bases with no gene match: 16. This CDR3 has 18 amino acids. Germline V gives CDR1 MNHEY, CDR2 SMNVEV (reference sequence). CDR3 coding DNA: TGTGCCAGCAGTCGAGGACTAGCGGAACAATCTCTCAGAGATACGCAGTATTTT. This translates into CASSRGLAEQSLRDTQYF.

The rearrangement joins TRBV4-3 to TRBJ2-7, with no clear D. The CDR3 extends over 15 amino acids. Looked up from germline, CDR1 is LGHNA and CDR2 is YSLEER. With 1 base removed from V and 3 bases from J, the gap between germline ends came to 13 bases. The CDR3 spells CASSQGVFLGYEQYF. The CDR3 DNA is TGCGCCAGCAGCCAAGGTGTGTTTCTCGGCTACGAGCAGTACTTC.